This TCR beta chain was sequenced in a study of cytomegalovirus exposure and HLA in healthy donors. Study-wide context: Samples from HLA-typed donors yielded 85 million to 95 million unique TCRs in an early data release.

Study results and limitations: DRB1 showed the most TCR associations and HLA-C the fewest in a later analysis, as rates varied by HLA locus. Later analysis identified 15,000 to 20,000 TCR beta sequences associated with HLA alleles, using a false discovery rate threshold of 0.05. Presence/absence analyses treated sequencing depth as roughly uniform across donors.

The PCR was carried out with 60 Vbeta primers and 13 Jbeta primers. The method was immunoSEQ multiplex PCR; TCRdb's version includes in-frame clones alone and lacks a portion of them. Of 95,000 to 150,000 clones listed, over 70% are singletons. In germline, CDR1 is SGHNT, CDR2 YENEEA. The ends lost 5 bases at V and 0 bases at J; junction bases unmatched: 6. This CDR3 is built from 15 residues. To note about this clone: Its antigen is not known.

V gene TRBV11-3 combines with J gene TRBJ1-1; TRBD1 matches 7 bases. Sequenced sample: PBMCs. This TCR derives from a woman between 18 and 29 years old in good health and CMV-seronegative. The CDR3 sequence is CASSLGGGLNTEAFF. The DNA of the CDR3 is TGTGCCAGCAGCCTAGGGGGCGGATTGAACACTGAAGCTTTCTTT.